These 30 T cell receptor beta chains originate from one sample sequenced in a study of T cell responses to AZD1222 COVID-19 vaccine. Clones were sequenced by immunoSEQ multiplex PCR, and TCRdb holds only the in-frame ones, with some missing. This table holds tens of thousands of clones, approximately 91% found once. Here the sequenced sample was peripheral blood, taken on day 0 of MenACWY control vaccination. Receptors were obtained from an adult in good health.

The V gene is TRBV30, the J gene TRBJ1-2; D is possibly TRBD1 (5 bases). Germline-derived CDR1 and CDR2 are GTSNPN and SVGIG (reference sequence). The V gene lost 4 bases and the J gene lost 7 bases, with 13 bases spanning the gap. CDR3 size: 12 residues. CDR3 residues: CAWTGATFGYTF. In DNA form, the CDR3 reads TGTGCCTGGACCGGGGCCACATTTGGCTACACCTTC.

The V call is TRBV19, the J call TRBJ1-1; no clear D. V was pared by 2 bases and J by 0 bases, with 4 bases between. CDR3 length equals 13 residues. The germline V gene encodes CDR1 LNHDA and CDR2 SQIVND (reference sequence). CDR3: CASSIMLNTEAFF. CDR3 DNA sequence: TGTGCCAGTAGTATAATGCTGAACACTGAAGCTTTCTTT. Complete variable domain (other parts from reference TRBV19 and TRBJ1-1): DGGITQSPKYLFRKEGQNVTLSCEQNLNHDAMYWYRQDPGQGLRLIYYSQIVNDFQKGDIAEGYSVSREKKESFPLTVTSAQKNPTAFYLCASSIMLNTEAFFGQGTRLTVV.

In DNA form, the CDR3 reads TGCGCCAGCAGCTTGGTTGTCGGACAGAACACTGAAGCTTTCTTT. This translates into CASSLVVGQNTEAFF. The chain links TRBV5-1 to TRBJ1-1; D possibly corresponds to TRBD1 (5 bases). Germline V gene data show CDR1 as SGHRS and CDR2 as YFSETQ. This CDR3 is 15 amino acids long. V was trimmed by 0 bases and J by 1 base, leaving 10 bases between them.

The V gene is TRBV11-3, the J gene TRBJ1-6, with 7 bases aligning to TRBD1. Germline loops: CDR1 SGHNT, CDR2 YENEEA. After removal of 5 bases from V and 6 bases from J, the junction contained 10 bases not matched to a gene. The CDR3 is 16 residues long. This chain's CDR3 is CASSQTRAGGNSPLHF. The DNA for the CDR3 is TGTGCCAGCAGCCAAACTAGGGCAGGGGGTAATTCACCCCTCCACTTT.

The chain combines TRBV28 with TRBJ2-5; TRBD1 matches 11 bases. In germline, CDR1 is MDHEN, CDR2 SYDVKM. This CDR3 is 15 amino acids long. V lost 3 bases, J lost 5 bases, and 5 bases stayed unmatched. The CDR3 nucleotides are TGTGCCAGCAGTTTGGGACAGGGGGGATTGGAGACCCAGTACTTC. It translates to CASSLGQGGLETQYF.

The chain is built from TRBV3-1 (or the pseudogene TRBV3-2) and TRBJ1-1; D not resolved. The germline V gene has CDR1 LGHDT and CDR2 YNNKEL (reference sequence). V lost 3 bases and J lost 7, with 15 bases in between. CDR3 length: 14 amino acids. Written as DNA, the CDR3 is TGTGCCAGCAGCCAGTCCACCCCACGACTTGAAGCTTTCTTT. It is translated as CASSQSTPRLEAFF.

The chain carries TRBV19 and TRBJ2-7; a possible D gene is TRBD1 (5 bases). Germline CDR1 reads LNHDA; CDR2 reads SQIVND (reference sequence). The CDR3 spans 13 residues. V was pared by 6 bases and J by 0 bases, with 9 bases between. Written as DNA, the CDR3 is TGTGCCAGTAGACCGACAGCCTCCTACGAGCAGTACTTC. This sequence encodes CASRPTASYEQYF.

This chain links TRBV7-2 with TRBJ1-3; 8 nucleotides line up with TRBD1. V lost 5 bases and J lost 7; bases outside the gene matches: 10. CDR1 and CDR2 from the germline V gene are SGHTA and FQGNSA. The CDR3 runs 15 residues. CDR3 in DNA: TGTGCCAGCAGCCTTCAGGGGGCAACGGGGAACACCATATATTTT. Its translation is CASSLQGATGNTIYF.

J is TRBJ1-2 and V is TRBV12-3 or TRBV12-4; D perhaps matches TRBD1 (5 bases). The CDR3 has 13 residues. V was cut by 6 bases and J by 4 bases, with 12 bases left in between. The chain's CDR3 is CASSLQEIYGYTF. CDR3 in DNA: TGTGCCAGCAGCCTACAGGAGATCTATGGCTACACCTTC.

This chain connects TRBV18 to TRBJ2-5; D unclear. This CDR3 region has 14 residues. V was shortened by 1 base and J by 3 bases, with 9 bases between the two germline ends. The germline V gene has CDR1 KGHSH and CDR2 LQKENI. CDR3 amino acids: CASSPRGSEETQYF. The CDR3, as DNA: TGTGCCAGCTCACCACGGGGTTCCGAAGAGACCCAGTACTTC.

The CDR3 spells CASSLGGTLNTEAFF. In DNA, the CDR3 is TGTGCCAGCAGTTTAGGGGGAACCTTGAACACTGAAGCTTTCTTT. This chain connects TRBV27 to TRBJ1-1; D might be TRBD1 (5 bases). Trimming shortened V by 2 bases and J by 0 bases, and 10 bases separated the two germline ends. The germline gives CDR1 MNHEY, CDR2 SMNVEV (reference sequence). This CDR3 spans 15 amino acids.

The chain couples TRBV11-3 to TRBJ1-4; no definite D call. Germline CDR1 is SGHNT and CDR2 is YENEEA. V lost 4 bases and J 8 bases, leaving 8 bases between the germline ends. The CDR3 covers 12 residues. The CDR3 reads CASSSLKEKLFF. As DNA, the CDR3 is TGTGCCAGCAGCTCCTTAAAGGAAAAACTGTTTTTT.

The V call is TRBV11-2, the J call TRBJ1-1, with TRBD1 as a possible D gene (6 bases). CDR1 SGHAT and CDR2 FQNNGV come from the germline V gene. The CDR3 totals 14 residues. V was clipped by 5 bases and J by 4 bases, with 14 bases between them. The CDR3 coding sequence is TGTGCCAGCAGCCCGAGAGGGGGTTCCACTGAAGCTTTCTTT. Amino acid sequence: CASSPRGGSTEAFF.

The chain combines TRBV6-2 or TRBV6-3 with TRBJ1-1; D remains unclear. Germline loops: CDR1 MNHEY, CDR2 SVGEGT. This CDR3 comprises 13 residues. The V and J ends lost 2 bases and 1 base respectively, with 5 bases between them. CDR3 sequence: CASSYKGNTEAFF. CDR3 in DNA: TGTGCCAGCAGTTACAAAGGGAACACTGAAGCTTTCTTT.

The chain employs TRBV7-9 and TRBJ2-1; TRBD2 agrees at 14 bases. Germline loops: CDR1 SEHNR, CDR2 FQNEAQ (reference sequence). This CDR3 contains 16 residues. Unmatched junction bases numbered 5, after V lost 3 bases and J lost 7 bases. CDR3 protein: CASSFLGLAGGNEQFF. The CDR3 nucleotides read TGTGCCAGCAGCTTCTTAGGACTAGCGGGGGGAAATGAGCAGTTCTTC.

The chain has TRBV5-1 and TRBJ1-5, with a possible D match to TRBD1 (6 bases). The CDR3 runs to 15 residues. V was cut by 4 bases and J by 1 base, with 12 bases left in between. The germline gives CDR1 SGHRS, CDR2 YFSETQ. The CDR3 reads CASSPDGQSNQPQHF. The CDR3 bases are TGCGCCAGCAGCCCGGACGGACAGAGCAATCAGCCCCAGCATTTT.

This chain joins TRBV6-2 or TRBV6-3 and TRBJ2-7; no clear D gene. Trimming removed 6 bases from V and 1 base from J, with 7 bases in between. The germline V gene has CDR1 MNHEY and CDR2 SVGEGT. This CDR3 is 12 amino acids long. The CDR3 region has the DNA TGTGCCAGCAGCTCCCGATCCTACGAGCAGTACTTC. Amino acid sequence: CASSSRSYEQYF.

This clone was seen a single time. The limits of the CDR3 on the DNA are not certain, so only TCRdb's listed CDR3 is given. The V gene is TRBV7-9, the J gene TRBJ1-2. Germline CDR1 reads SEHNR; CDR2 reads FQNEAQ (reference sequence). The CDR3 spans 13 amino acids, including both terminal residues. The CDR3 protein is CASSSSTTRGYTF.

The chain combines TRBV5-5 with TRBJ2-2; the D call may be TRBD1 or TRBD2 (6 bases each). The CDR3 consists of 14 residues. V lost 5 bases, J lost 4 bases, and 12 bases lay in between. CDR1 is SGHKS and CDR2 is YYEKEE in the germline V gene (reference sequence). The DNA of the CDR3 is TGTGCCAGCAGATGGGGGGCGGGCACCGGGGAGCTGTTTTTT. Its protein product is CASRWGAGTGELFF.

This chain joins TRBV5-1 and TRBJ2-7; D assignment may be TRBD1 or TRBD2 (5 bases each). The germline gives CDR1 SGHRS, CDR2 YFSETQ. The CDR3 contains 12 residues. The ends were cut back, 4 bases at V and 7 bases at J, with 12 bases in the middle. CDR3 sequence reads: CASSEGQGEQYF. In DNA, the CDR3 is TGCGCCAGCAGCGAGGGGCAGGGTGAGCAGTACTTC.

The J gene is TRBJ2-7, the V gene TRBV29-1; no reliable D call. Germline values: CDR1 SQVTM, CDR2 ANQGSEA. V lost 2 bases, J lost 0 bases, and 8 bases lay in between. The CDR3 is 13 amino acids. The CDR3 sequence is CSVELLPSYEQYF. For the CDR3, the DNA is TGCAGCGTTGAATTACTACCCTCCTACGAGCAGTACTTC.

This clone was detected only a few times. The chain uses TRBV7-9 and TRBJ1-2; D is unresolved. The CDR3 consists of 11 residues. V lost 5 bases to trimming and J lost 6 bases, with 7 bases between them. Germline values: CDR1 SEHNR, CDR2 FQNEAQ (reference sequence). CDR3: CASSLTDGYTF. CDR3 coding DNA: TGTGCCAGCAGCCTCACGGATGGCTACACCTTC. The whole variable domain, filled in from reference TRBV7-9 and TRBJ1-2, reads DTGVSQNPRHKITKRGQNVTFRCDPISEHNRLYWYRQTLGQGPEFLTYFQNEAQLEKSRLLSDRFSAERPKGSFSTLEIQRTEQGDSAMYLCASSLTDGYTFGSGTRLTVV.

The chain employs TRBV6-5 and TRBJ1-2; 9 positions match TRBD1. V shed 11 bases and J 6 bases; nucleotides not matched to a gene: 13. The CDR3 has 14 residues. The germline CDR1 and CDR2 sequences are MNHEY and SVGAGI. The CDR3 coding sequence is TGTGCCGATTCGTTAACAGGGGGCGGCGATGGCTACACCTTC. It encodes CADSLTGGGDGYTF.

The rearrangement links TRBV9 to TRBJ2-6; D is perhaps TRBD1 (6 bases). The CDR3 loop spans 16 amino acids. Between the trimmed V and J ends, which lost 1 base and 0 bases, there was a span of 8 bases. Germline lookup yields CDR1 SGDLS and CDR2 YYNGEE. CDR3 nucleotides: TGTGCCAGCAGCGTACTAGGGGGCTCTGGGGCCAACGTCCTGACTTTC. This encodes CASSVLGGSGANVLTF. The variable domain in full, completed from reference TRBV9 and TRBJ2-6, reads DSGVTQTPKHLITATGQRVTLRCSPRSGDLSVYWYQQSLDQGLQFLIQYYNGEERAKGNILERFSAQQFPDLHSELNLSSLELGDSALYFCASSVLGGSGANVLTFGAGSRLTVL.

The genes are TRBV6-1 and TRBJ2-2; D is perhaps TRBD2 (6 bases). Trimming took off 2 bases at V and 5 bases at J, with 9 bases between the two ends. The CDR3 contains 14 residues. Per germline, CDR1 MNHNS and CDR2 SASEGT. DNA for the CDR3: TGTGCCAGCAGTGAAACTGGAGGGACCGGGGAGCTGTTTTTT. This gives the protein CASSETGGTGELFF.

The rearrangement uses TRBV19 and TRBJ2-6; D is possibly TRBD1 (5 bases). The CDR3 spans 15 residues. V lost 3 bases to trimming and J lost 4 bases, with 10 bases between them. CDR1 LNHDA and CDR2 SQIVND come from the germline V gene (reference sequence). CDR3 sequence reads: CASSIMGPGANVLTF. The DNA for the CDR3 is TGTGCCAGTAGTATTATGGGGCCAGGGGCCAACGTCCTGACTTTC. The full variable domain, in which reference TRBV19 and TRBJ2-6 provide the parts outside the CDR3, is DGGITQSPKYLFRKEGQNVTLSCEQNLNHDAMYWYRQDPGQGLRLIYYSQIVNDFQKGDIAEGYSVSREKKESFPLTVTSAQKNPTAFYLCASSIMGPGANVLTFGAGSRLTVL.

The J gene is TRBJ1-6, the V gene TRBV4-1, with TRBD1 identical over 7 bases. CDR1 and CDR2 (germline): MGHRA, YSYEKL. V trimming: 4 bases; J trimming: 4 bases; junction bases outside the gene matches: 16. The CDR3 has 19 residues. CDR3 loop: CASSRMGSSQGGYNSPLHF. The CDR3 nucleotides are TGCGCCAGCAGCCGTATGGGGAGTAGTCAGGGGGGATATAATTCACCCCTCCACTTT.

The rearrangement joins TRBV9 to TRBJ2-5; 12 bases align to TRBD2. V shed 4 bases, J shed 0 bases, and the junction held 10 bases outside the gene matches. CDR1 SGDLS and CDR2 YYNGEE come from the germline V gene. This CDR3 contains 18 residues. CDR3 nucleotide sequence: TGTGCCAGCAGCAGAGGACTCGGGACTAGCGGGTACCAAGAGACCCAGTACTTC. This gives the protein CASSRGLGTSGYQETQYF.

This clone turned up a few times. The chain is built from TRBV7-9 and TRBJ2-7; D remains unclear. CDR1 is SEHNR and CDR2 is FQNEAQ in the germline V gene (reference sequence). This CDR3 has 11 amino acids. The V end was cut by 5 bases, the J end by 3 bases, with 5 bases between. The CDR3 DNA reads as TGTGCCAGCAGCACCTACTACGAGCAGTACTTC. It encodes CASSTYYEQYF.

The CDR3 nucleotides are TGCAGCGCTGTCCAGGGGAGCACCGGGGAGCTGTTTTTT. This gives the protein CSAVQGSTGELFF. J is TRBJ2-2 and V is TRBV29-1; possible D gene TRBD1, 6 bases. CDR3 length equals 13 residues. V was clipped by 7 bases and J by 4 bases, with 13 bases between them. Germline V lookup: CDR1 SQVTM, CDR2 ANQGSEA.